The entry below gives a single TCR beta chain sequence along with its context. The treatment: preoperative locoregional IRX-2 cytokine immunotherapy. Patients received preoperative, locoregional IRX-2 cytokine immunotherapy in a phase Ib study. These data belong to a study of preoperative IRX-2 immunotherapy in early breast cancer. The V and J ends lost 4 bases and 6 bases respectively, with 9 bases between them. CDR1 and CDR2 (germline): SGHAT, FQNNGV. The length of the CDR3 is 13 residues. Sequencing used immunoSEQ multiplex PCR; TCRdb keeps in-frame clones, though not all of them. The sample lists about 24,000 clones; approximately 90% were seen once.

The sample here was tumor tissue, taken after IRX-2 immunotherapy. This receptor was taken from a human donor with breast cancer. The chain links TRBV11-2 to TRBJ2-2; D is perhaps TRBD1 or TRBD2 (6 bases each). The CDR3 is CASSSGGAGELFF. Written as DNA, the CDR3 is TGTGCCAGCAGCTCCGGGGGCGCCGGGGAGCTGTTTTTT.